The 18 T cell receptor beta chains below come from one sample, sequenced in a study of blood T cell repertoires in COVID-19. Profiled with immunoSEQ multiplex PCR; TCRdb holds only in-frame clones, not every one. This table has some 140,000 clones, 75% to 95% appearing once. The specimen was peripheral blood. The receptors were sampled from a man aged 50-59 years with acute or convalescent COVID-19.

The CDR3 DNA reads TGTGCCAGTAAAGGAGAGGCCAGTCCCATTTCACCCCTCCACTTT. Its translation: CASKGEASPISPLHF. The chain uses TRBV19 and TRBJ1-6; D remains ambiguous. V was trimmed by 7 bases and J by 9 bases, leaving 19 bases between them. CDR3 length: 15 amino acids. Germline CDR1 reads LNHDA; CDR2 reads SQIVND (reference sequence).

The chain links TRBV9 to TRBJ1-1; no clear D gene. The ends were cut back, 2 bases at V and 3 bases at J, with 8 bases in the middle. The CDR3 length is 13 residues. Germline assignment: CDR1 SGDLS and CDR2 YYNGEE. CDR3: CASSVERYTEAFF. The CDR3, as DNA: TGTGCCAGCAGCGTCGAGCGGTACACTGAAGCTTTCTTT.

This chain connects TRBV3-1 (or the pseudogene TRBV3-2) to TRBJ1-4, with 9 positions matching TRBD1. Trimming cost V 4 bases and J 8 bases; bases outside gene matches: 5. In germline, CDR1 is LGHDT, CDR2 YNNKEL (reference sequence). This CDR3 has 14 residues. Written as DNA, the CDR3 is TGTGCCAGCAGCCGACAGGGGGTAGGCGAAAAACTGTTTTTT. Protein: CASSRQGVGEKLFF.

The chain is built from TRBV19 and TRBJ2-2, with a tentative D call TRBD1 (5 bases). The V gene's germline CDR1 is LNHDA and CDR2 SQIVND (reference sequence). CDR3 length equals 14 residues. The V gene lost 3 bases and the J gene lost 3 bases, with 8 bases spanning the gap. Here the CDR3 reads CASSIGQDTGELFF. The CDR3 DNA reads TGTGCCAGTAGTATCGGACAAGACACCGGGGAGCTGTTTTTT.

This clone was seen a single time. The V gene is TRBV5-1, the J gene TRBJ2-5; possibly TRBD1 for D (6 bases). Trimming stripped 3 bases from V and 4 bases from J, with 16 bases between. The CDR3 is 15 amino acids. CDR1 SGHRS and CDR2 YFSETQ come from the germline V gene. The CDR3 coding sequence is TGCGCCAGCAGCTCGTACCCGGGACAAGGAGAGACCCAGTACTTC. It codes for CASSSYPGQGETQYF.

The rearrangement links TRBV27 to TRBJ2-2, with 7 bases that match TRBD2. The ends lost 0 bases at V and 6 bases at J; junction bases unmatched: 4. This CDR3 region has 15 residues. Germline values: CDR1 MNHEY, CDR2 SMNVEV (reference sequence). The DNA for the CDR3 is TGTGCCAGCAGTTTATCGCAGGGAGGGGCCGGGGAGCTGTTTTTT. It codes for CASSLSQGGAGELFF.

This rearrangement joins TRBV15 to TRBJ1-4; maybe TRBD1 (6 bases). Germline V gene sequence: CDR1 LNHNV, CDR2 YYDKDF (reference sequence). The CDR3 has 14 amino acids. The V end lost 3 bases, the J end lost 8 bases, and 13 bases lay between the germline ends. CDR3: CATSRNRENEKLFF. DNA of the CDR3: TGTGCCACCAGCAGGAACAGGGAAAACGAAAAACTGTTTTTT.

The chain carries TRBV28 and TRBJ1-5; the match to TRBD1 covers 9 bases. V gave up 6 bases and J gave up 1 base; unmatched junction bases: 4. The germline V gene has CDR1 MDHEN and CDR2 SYDVKM. The CDR3 contains 15 residues. CDR3 loop: CASRYGTGSNQPQHF. The CDR3 DNA sequence: TGTGCCAGCAGATATGGGACAGGGAGCAATCAGCCCCAGCATTTT.

The V call is TRBV6-5, the J call TRBJ2-7, with unresolved D. V was clipped by 2 bases and J by 3 bases, with 17 bases between them. Germline values: CDR1 MNHEY, CDR2 SVGAGI. CDR3 length: 16 amino acids. The CDR3 here is CASSYSSPRLGYEQYV. The CDR3 DNA sequence: TGTGCCAGCAGTTACAGTTCCCCTAGATTGGGCTACGAGCAGTACGTC.

V is TRBV6-1 and J is TRBJ2-5, with 9 bases identical to TRBD2. CDR1 and CDR2 from the germline V gene are MNHNS and SASEGT. V shed 1 base and J 8 bases; nucleotides not matched to a gene: 8. This CDR3 is built from 15 residues. The CDR3 DNA reads TGTGCCAGCAGTGAAGTGGCTAGCGGGAAGAGAACCCAGTACTTC. This sequence encodes CASSEVASGKRTQYF.

The V and J genes are TRBV10-3 and TRBJ2-2; 10 positions match TRBD2. CDR1 and CDR2 (germline): ENHRY, SYGVKD. This CDR3 has 18 residues. V was clipped by 10 bases and J by 2 bases; unmatched bases: 16. The CDR3 sequence: CATRRTGRLAGNTGELFF. CDR3 sequence (DNA): TGTGCCACAAGACGCACGGGAAGACTAGCGGGTAACACCGGGGAGCTGTTTTTT.

The genes are TRBV6-4 and TRBJ1-2; D may be TRBD1 (6 bases). Trimming stripped 0 bases from V and 5 bases from J, with 7 bases between. CDR3 length: 13 amino acids. Germline V CDR1 and CDR2: MRHNA, SNTAGT. The CDR3 DNA follows: TGTGCCAGCAGTGACTCGACAGGATATGGCTACACCTTC. Its translation is CASSDSTGYGYTF.

The rearrangement links TRBV6-5 to TRBJ1-3; D is ambiguous. The CDR3 is 14 amino acids. CDR1 is MNHEY and CDR2 is SVGAGI in the germline V gene. Trimming stripped 8 bases from V and 4 bases from J, with 15 bases between. CDR3 amino acids: CASQTYPQGNTIYF. The CDR3 region has the DNA TGTGCCAGCCAGACGTACCCACAGGGAAACACCATATATTTT.

The CDR3 protein is CASSPVGQGDTQYF. DNA for the CDR3: TGTGCCAGCTCACCGGTGGGGCAGGGAGATACGCAGTATTTT. The chain recombines TRBV18 with TRBJ2-3; tentative D call: TRBD1 (5 bases). Germline loops: CDR1 KGHSH, CDR2 LQKENI. The CDR3 spans 14 residues. V lost 3 bases to trimming and J lost 5 bases, with 12 bases between them.

The chain joins TRBV6-6 to TRBJ2-2, with 7 bases matching TRBD1. The J segment lost 3 bases and the V segment lost 7 bases, leaving 5 bases of the junction unmatched. From germline, CDR1 is MNHNY and CDR2 SVGAGI (reference sequence). This CDR3 is built from 14 residues. The CDR3 region has the DNA TGTGCCAGCACCCGGGACAGATACACCGGGGAGCTGTTTTTT. It translates to CASTRDRYTGELFF.

This chain links TRBV28 with TRBJ2-5; the D gene is possibly TRBD1 (7 bases). The germline V and J ends were trimmed by 3 bases and 5 bases, with 16 bases remaining between them. Per germline, CDR1 MDHEN and CDR2 SYDVKM. The length of the CDR3 is 15 residues. This CDR3 is CASSFGRGAVETQYF. The CDR3 DNA sequence: TGTGCCAGCAGTTTCGGCAGGGGGGCGGTCGAGACCCAGTACTTC.

This chain uses TRBV28 with TRBJ1-2; no clear D gene. The CDR3 spans 11 residues. CDR1 is MDHEN and CDR2 is SYDVKM in the germline V gene. V was clipped by 5 bases and J by 4 bases, with 5 bases between them. The CDR3, as DNA: TGTGCCAGCAGTACTTCCTATGGCTACACCTTC. As protein: CASSTSYGYTF.

The genes are TRBV9 and TRBJ1-3; no reliable D call. Germline values: CDR1 SGDLS, CDR2 YYNGEE. The CDR3 extends over 15 amino acids. Between the trimmed V and J ends, which lost 3 bases and 0 bases, there was a span of 10 bases. The CDR3 here is CASSEEQTSGNTIYF. The CDR3 coding sequence is TGTGCCAGCAGCGAAGAACAGACCTCTGGAAACACCATATATTTT.